A single sample gave rise to the 25 T cell receptor beta chains below, sequenced in a study of T cell repertoires in cytomegalovirus infection. These receptors' targets are unknown. TCRdb recomputed calls from the reads with MiXCR, one row per CDR3 protein. In the table there are about 570,000 distinct CDR3 sequences, around 40% of which are singletons. Source: cultured PBMCs, taken from culture after CMV antigen stimulation. The source of these receptors is a human donor in good health (CMV status not recorded). Some clones in this sample may be carry-over from other donors' samples.

V and J are TRBV11-2 and TRBJ2-7; 7 nucleotides agree with TRBD1. Germline CDR1 SGHAT, CDR2 FQNNGV. V was pared by 4 bases and J by 0 bases, with 6 bases of the junction left unmatched. CDR3 length equals 15 residues. DNA of the CDR3: TGTGCCAGCAGCTCCTACAGGGGAACCTCCTACGAGCAGTACTTC. This gives the protein CASSSYRGTSYEQYF. The full variable domain, its missing parts supplied by reference TRBV11-2 and TRBJ2-7, is EAGVAQSPRYKIIEKRQSVAFWCNPISGHATLYWYQQILGQGPKLLIQFQNNGVVDDSQLPKDRFSAERLKGVDSTLKIQPAKLEDSAVYLCASSSYRGTSYEQYFGPGTRLTVT.

V and J are TRBV4-2 and TRBJ2-4, with a possible D match to TRBD1 (5 bases). Germline CDR1 is LGHNA and CDR2 is YNFKEQ. There are 20 residues in the CDR3. With 2 bases removed from V and 3 bases from J, the gap between germline ends came to 26 bases. In DNA, the CDR3 is TGTGCCAGCAGCCAACCGCCGCTGGAAACGACAGCAGGTCTCAAAAACATTCAGTACTTC. Its translation: CASSQPPLETTAGLKNIQYF.

This clonotype was counted a few times. The V and J genes are TRBV4-1 and TRBJ1-4, with D hard to call. The CDR3 covers 17 residues. V was cut by 1 base and J by 5 bases, with 17 bases left in between. Germline V gene sequence: CDR1 MGHRA, CDR2 YSYEKL. CDR3 in DNA: TGCGCCAGCAGCCAAGTAGGTCGGTCGCACTCCAATGAAAAACTGTTTTTT. It codes for CASSQVGRSHSNEKLFF.

The sample holds a few counts of this clonotype. The chain joins TRBV6-1 to TRBJ2-7; D assignment may be TRBD1 or TRBD2 (5 bases each). Germline values: CDR1 MNHNS, CDR2 SASEGT. CDR3 length: 14 residues. V was clipped by 5 bases and J by 4 bases, with 15 bases between them. CDR3 DNA sequence: TGTGCCAGCAGTTACGGTGCCGAGGGGTACGAGCAGTACTTC. As protein: CASSYGAEGYEQYF.

V is TRBV2 and J is TRBJ2-3; 8 bases line up with TRBD1. The germline V gene encodes CDR1 SNHLY and CDR2 FYNNEI. V trimming: 6 bases; J trimming: 4 bases; junction bases outside the gene matches: 6. This CDR3 spans 14 amino acids. Here the CDR3 DNA reads TGTGCCAGCAGCCCGGGACAGGAGGCAGATACGCAGTATTTT. Amino acids: CASSPGQEADTQYF. Combining the CDR3 with reference TRBV2 and TRBJ2-3 gives the whole variable domain EPEVTQTPSHQVTQMGQEVILRCVPISNHLYFYWYRQILGQKVEFLVSFYNNEISEKSEIFDDQFSVERPDGSNFTLKIRSTKLEDSAMYFCASSPGQEADTQYFGPGTRLTVL.

The gene calls are TRBV7-2 and TRBJ1-1; no reliable D call. The CDR3 extends over 14 amino acids. Germline-derived CDR1 and CDR2 are SGHTA and FQGNSA. Trimming took off 2 bases at V and 4 bases at J, with 11 bases between the two ends. CDR3 coding DNA: TGTGCCAGCAGCTTATTTGGGAGGAGCACTGAAGCTTTCTTT. Its translation: CASSLFGRSTEAFF.

V gene TRBV7-6 combines with J gene TRBJ2-5; TRBD1 might be the D (5 bases). The CDR3 is made up of 16 amino acids. Germline CDR1 reads SGHVS; CDR2 reads FNYEAQ. The V gene lost 7 bases and the J gene lost 2 bases, with 20 bases spanning the gap. CDR3: CASTLWGRPTQETQYF. The CDR3 DNA reads as TGTGCCAGCACCCTCTGGGGCAGACCCACACAAGAGACCCAGTACTTC.

J is TRBJ2-7 and V is TRBV6-5; D may be TRBD1 (6 bases). Per the germline V gene, CDR1 is MNHEY and CDR2 is SVGAGI. Trimming took 2 bases from V and 0 from J, leaving 11 bases between them. This CDR3 has 15 amino acids. In nucleotides, the CDR3 is TGTGCCAGCAGTTACAACATAGGGGGCTCCTACGAGCAGTACTTC. Its protein is CASSYNIGGSYEQYF.

The rearrangement uses TRBV19 and TRBJ2-7; D might be TRBD2 (6 bases). From germline, CDR1 is LNHDA and CDR2 SQIVND (reference sequence). CDR3 length: 14 residues. Trimming stripped 5 bases from V and 3 bases from J, with 14 bases between. The CDR3 sequence: CASSPNRDFYEQYF. The DNA for the CDR3 is TGTGCCAGTAGTCCTAACCGGGACTTCTACGAGCAGTACTTC.

The chain employs TRBV4-3 and TRBJ2-2; D gene ambiguous. The CDR3 spans 13 residues. The V gene's germline CDR1 is LGHNA and CDR2 YSLEER. V lost 0 bases, J lost 6 bases, and 5 bases lay in between. The CDR3 coding sequence is TGCGCCAGCAGCCAAGACTGGGCCGGGGAGCTGTTTTTT. Its protein is CASSQDWAGELFF.

The table lists this clonotype with many counts. The V call is TRBV7-2, the J call TRBJ2-7; 15 bases are a match to TRBD2. J was trimmed by 5 bases and V by 4 bases; bases with no gene match: 12. Germline V gene sequence: CDR1 SGHTA, CDR2 FQGNSA. The CDR3 length is 18 residues. The CDR3: CASSYGTSGRRLGNEQYF. The DNA for the CDR3 is TGTGCCAGCAGCTACGGGACTAGCGGGAGGCGACTGGGGAACGAGCAGTACTTC.

CDR3 loop: CASSLTGWTEAFF. In DNA form, the CDR3 reads TGTGCCAGCAGTTTGACAGGGTGGACTGAAGCTTTCTTT. The gene calls are TRBV11-2 and TRBJ1-1; 7 nucleotides align to TRBD1. Looked up from germline, CDR1 is SGHAT and CDR2 is FQNNGV. This CDR3 has 13 residues. The ends lost 6 bases at V and 5 bases at J; junction bases unmatched: 6.

In its sample, this clonotype was seen once. The CDR3 DNA follows: TGTGCCAGCAGCCAAGAAGGCGGGCTAGCGGGGGGCGGGATAGAGACCCAGTACTTC. Translated, it gives CASSQEGGLAGGGIETQYF. The chain recombines TRBV4-2 with TRBJ2-5; TRBD2 matches 11 bases. Germline-derived CDR1 and CDR2 are LGHNA and YNFKEQ. The CDR3 totals 19 residues. V trimming: 0 bases; J trimming: 4 bases; junction bases outside the gene matches: 13.

The rearrangement links TRBV6-4 to TRBJ2-7, with 9 bases that match TRBD2. Trimming took 3 bases from V and 9 from J; bases not matched to a gene: 9. There are 14 residues in the CDR3. Germline V gene lookup returns CDR1 MRHNA and CDR2 SNTAGT. For the CDR3, the DNA is TGTGCCAGCAGTGAGGGCGGGAGGGCCTTCCCGCAGTACTTC. Protein sequence: CASSEGGRAFPQYF.

This chain uses TRBV10-3 with TRBJ2-5, with TRBD1 as a possible D gene (6 bases). With 10 bases removed from V and 1 base from J, the gap between germline ends came to 13 bases. The CDR3 covers 13 residues. Germline CDR1 reads ENHRY; CDR2 reads SYGVKD. The DNA for the CDR3 is TGTGCCACGGCACAGGGAGCCCAAGAGACCCAGTACTTC. This gives the protein CATAQGAQETQYF.

V gene TRBV3-1 combines with J gene TRBJ2-5; TRBD2 matches 14 bases. J was trimmed by 7 bases and V by 1 base; bases with no gene match: 5. CDR1 and CDR2 (germline): LGHDT, YNNKEL (reference sequence). The CDR3 is 16 amino acids. The DNA for the CDR3 is TGTGCCAGCAGCCAAGGGACTAGCGGGAGGTGGGTGACCCAGTACTTC. The encoded protein is CASSQGTSGRWVTQYF.

The sample holds many counts of this clonotype. The chain couples TRBV7-2 to TRBJ2-2; TRBD2 agrees at 14 bases. V lost 1 base, J lost 7 bases, and 14 bases stayed unmatched. The CDR3 is 20 amino acids. Germline V gives CDR1 SGHTA, CDR2 FQGNSA. CDR3 in amino acids: CASSLVGTSGGGIDDGELFF. The CDR3 DNA is TGTGCCAGCAGCTTAGTAGGGACTAGCGGGGGAGGAATCGATGACGGGGAGCTGTTTTTT.

In its sample, this clonotype was seen once. V gene TRBV7-9 combines with J gene TRBJ2-1; maybe TRBD2 (6 bases). The ends were cut back, 2 bases at V and 9 bases at J, with 8 bases in the middle. The germline gives CDR1 SEHNR, CDR2 FQNEAQ (reference sequence). The length of the CDR3 is 12 residues. CDR3: CASSLFGGEQFF. CDR3 sequence (DNA): TGTGCCAGCAGCTTATTCGGGGGTGAGCAGTTCTTC.

This clonotype was seen more than once but under ten times. CDR3: CASSPGLMNEQFF. CDR3 in DNA: TGTGCCAGCAGCCCGGGACTAATGAATGAGCAGTTCTTC. This chain links TRBV11-2 with TRBJ2-1, with 7 bases matching TRBD2. V gave up 5 bases and J gave up 7 bases; unmatched junction bases: 5. Per the germline V gene, CDR1 is SGHAT and CDR2 is FQNNGV. This CDR3 spans 13 amino acids.

The genes are TRBV4-3 and TRBJ2-7, with D perhaps matching TRBD1 or TRBD2 (7 bases each). V lost 5 bases, J lost 1 base, and 21 bases lay in between. The CDR3 runs 17 residues. The V gene's germline CDR1 is LGHNA and CDR2 YSLEER. CDR3 in DNA: TGCGCCAGCAGCGAACGGATTCAGGGGGGGTCGTCCTACGAGCAGTACTTC. Translating gives CASSERIQGGSSYEQYF.

The sample holds a few counts of this clonotype. The chain has TRBV10-3 and TRBJ2-5, with D possibly called TRBD1 or TRBD2 (5 bases each). CDR3 size: 18 residues. V was trimmed by 7 bases and J by 5 bases, leaving 29 bases between them. CDR1 ENHRY and CDR2 SYGVKD come from the germline V gene. In nucleotides, the CDR3 is TGTGCCATCATCGGCCGAGATCGGAGTGGGGGAAAATCCGAGACCCAGTACTTC. Protein product: CAIIGRDRSGGKSETQYF.

This clonotype showed up just a few times. The gene calls are TRBV7-6 and TRBJ2-3; TRBD2 might be the D (6 bases). The V end lost 5 bases, the J end lost 5 bases, and 26 bases lay between the germline ends. CDR1 SGHVS and CDR2 FNYEAQ come from the germline V gene. CDR3 length equals 18 residues. CDR3 residues: CASSLVPSGLRSGDTQYF. CDR3 nucleotides: TGTGCCAGCAGCCTGGTCCCCAGCGGGTTAAGGTCCGGAGATACGCAGTATTTT.

This clonotype was seen a handful of times. The chain uses TRBV7-2 and TRBJ2-7; TRBD1 matches 12 bases. Germline V gives CDR1 SGHTA, CDR2 FQGNSA. Trimming took 7 bases from V and 2 from J; bases not matched to a gene: 6. This CDR3 has 15 residues. The DNA of the CDR3 is TGTGCCAGCAAACGCGGGGACAGGGGGCCCTACGAGCAGTACTTC. This encodes CASKRGDRGPYEQYF.

The table lists this clonotype with a few counts. The chain couples TRBV24-1 to TRBJ1-1, with 10 bases fitting TRBD1. With 7 bases clipped from V and 5 bases from J, the junction kept 15 bases outside the gene matches. The germline CDR1 and CDR2 sequences are KGHDR and SFDVKD. The CDR3 totals 17 residues. This chain's CDR3 is CATSPTGQGKKGTEAFF. The CDR3 DNA sequence: TGTGCCACCAGCCCTACGGGACAGGGGAAGAAGGGGACTGAAGCTTTCTTT.

V usage is TRBV12-3 or TRBV12-4 and J usage is TRBJ2-5; 7 positions agree with TRBD2. The CDR3 consists of 12 residues. The V gene end was trimmed by 6 bases and the J gene end by 7 bases; junction bases not matched to a gene: 5. CDR3 nucleotides: TGTGCCAGCAGCAGACTAGCCGGGACCCAGTACTTC. It encodes CASSRLAGTQYF.